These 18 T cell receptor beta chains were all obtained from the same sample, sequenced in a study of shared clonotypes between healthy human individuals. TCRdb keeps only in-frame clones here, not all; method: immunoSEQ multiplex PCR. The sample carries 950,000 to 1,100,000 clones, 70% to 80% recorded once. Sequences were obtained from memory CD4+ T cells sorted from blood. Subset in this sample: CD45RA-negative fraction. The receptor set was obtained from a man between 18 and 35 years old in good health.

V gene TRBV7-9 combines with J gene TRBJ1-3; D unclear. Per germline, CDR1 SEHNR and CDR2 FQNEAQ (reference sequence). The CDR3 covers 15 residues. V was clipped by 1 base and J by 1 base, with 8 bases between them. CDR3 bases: TGTGCCAGCAGCTTAGGGCAACTGTCTGGAAACACCATATATTTT. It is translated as CASSLGQLSGNTIYF.

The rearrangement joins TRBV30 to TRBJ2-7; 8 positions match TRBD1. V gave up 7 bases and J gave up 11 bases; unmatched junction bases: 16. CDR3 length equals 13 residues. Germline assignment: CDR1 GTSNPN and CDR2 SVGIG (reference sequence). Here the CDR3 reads CASTGTGHPQEYF. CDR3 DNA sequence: TGTGCCTCAACCGGGACAGGCCATCCTCAGGAGTACTTC. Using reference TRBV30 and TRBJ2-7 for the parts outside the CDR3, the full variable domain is SQTIHQWPATLVQPVGSPLSLECTVEGTSNPNLYWYRQAAGRGLQLLFYSVGIGQISSEVPQNLSASRPQDRQFILSSKKLLLSDSGFYLCASTGTGHPQEYFGPGTRLTVT.

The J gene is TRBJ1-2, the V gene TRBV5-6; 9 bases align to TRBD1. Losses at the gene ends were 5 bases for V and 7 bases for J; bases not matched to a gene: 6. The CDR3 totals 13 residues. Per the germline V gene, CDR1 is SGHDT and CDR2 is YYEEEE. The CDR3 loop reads CASSKDRGSGYTF. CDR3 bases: TGTGCCAGCAGTAAGGACAGGGGTTCTGGCTACACCTTC.

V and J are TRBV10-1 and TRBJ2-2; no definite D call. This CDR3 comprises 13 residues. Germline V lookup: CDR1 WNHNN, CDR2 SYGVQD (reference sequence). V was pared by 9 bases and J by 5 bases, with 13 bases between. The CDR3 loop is CASQQELTGELFF. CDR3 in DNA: TGCGCCAGTCAGCAGGAGTTAACCGGGGAGCTGTTTTTT.

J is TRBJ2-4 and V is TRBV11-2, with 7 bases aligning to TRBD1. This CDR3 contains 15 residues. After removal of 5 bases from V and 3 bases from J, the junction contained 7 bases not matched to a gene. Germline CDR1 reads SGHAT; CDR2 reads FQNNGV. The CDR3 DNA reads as TGTGCCAGCAGCCCAAAGACAGGGTTCAAAAACATTCAGTACTTC. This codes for CASSPKTGFKNIQYF.

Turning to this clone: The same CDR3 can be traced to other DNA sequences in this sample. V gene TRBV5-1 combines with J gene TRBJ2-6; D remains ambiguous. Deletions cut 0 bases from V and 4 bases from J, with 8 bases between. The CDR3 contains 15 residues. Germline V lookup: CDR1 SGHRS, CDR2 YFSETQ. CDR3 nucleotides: TGCGCCAGCAGCTTGGCAGGCTCCGGGGCCAACGTCCTGACTTTC. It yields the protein CASSLAGSGANVLTF.

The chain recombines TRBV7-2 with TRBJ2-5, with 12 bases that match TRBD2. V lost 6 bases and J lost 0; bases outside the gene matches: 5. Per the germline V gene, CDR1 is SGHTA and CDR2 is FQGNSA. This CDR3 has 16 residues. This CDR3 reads CASRGGLAGYQETQYF. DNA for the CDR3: TGTGCCAGCAGGGGAGGACTAGCGGGGTACCAAGAGACCCAGTACTTC.

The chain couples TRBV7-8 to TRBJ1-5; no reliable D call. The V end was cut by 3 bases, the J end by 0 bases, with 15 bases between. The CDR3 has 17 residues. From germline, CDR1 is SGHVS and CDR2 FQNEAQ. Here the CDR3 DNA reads TGTGCCAGCAGCTTTATGGGATATGGGGATAGCAATCAGCCCCAGCATTTT. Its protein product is CASSFMGYGDSNQPQHF. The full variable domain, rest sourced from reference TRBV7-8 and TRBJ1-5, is GAGVSQSPRYKVAKRGQDVALRCDPISGHVSLFWYQQALGQGPEFLTYFQNEAQLDKSGLPSDRFFAERPEGSVSTLKIQRTQQEDSAVYLCASSFMGYGDSNQPQHFGDGTRLSIL.

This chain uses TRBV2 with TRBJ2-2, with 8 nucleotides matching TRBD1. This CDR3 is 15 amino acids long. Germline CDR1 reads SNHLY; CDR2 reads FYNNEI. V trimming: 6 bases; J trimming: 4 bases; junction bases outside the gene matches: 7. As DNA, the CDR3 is TGTGCCAGCAGGGACAGGGATATTTCCACCGGGGAGCTGTTTTTT. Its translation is CASRDRDISTGELFF.

In DNA form, the CDR3 reads TGTGCCTCCTCGGGGCGCGGGGCCACAGATACGCAGTATTTT. This encodes CASSGRGATDTQYF. The chain uses TRBV28 and TRBJ2-3; D might be TRBD2 (6 bases). This CDR3 is 14 amino acids long. The ends were cut back, 11 bases at V and 2 bases at J, with 17 bases in the middle. CDR1 is MDHEN and CDR2 is SYDVKM in the germline V gene. Based on the CDR3 plus reference TRBV28 and TRBJ2-3, the full variable domain is DVKVTQSSRYLVKRTGEKVFLECVQDMDHENMFWYRQDPGLGLRLIYFSYDVKMKEKGDIPEGYSVSREKKERFSLILESASTNQTSMYLCASSGRGATDTQYFGPGTRLTVL.

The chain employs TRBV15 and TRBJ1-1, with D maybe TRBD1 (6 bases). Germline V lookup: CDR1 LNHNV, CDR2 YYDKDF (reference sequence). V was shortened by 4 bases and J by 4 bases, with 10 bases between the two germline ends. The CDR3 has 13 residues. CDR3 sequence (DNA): TGTGCCACCAGCATACAGGGTGCCACTGAAGCTTTCTTT. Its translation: CATSIQGATEAFF. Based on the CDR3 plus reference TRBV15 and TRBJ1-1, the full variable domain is DAMVIQNPRYQVTQFGKPVTLSCSQTLNHNVMYWYQQKSSQAPKLLFHYYDKDFNNEADTPDNFQSRRPNTSFCFLDIRSPGLGDTAMYLCATSIQGATEAFFGQGTRLTVV.

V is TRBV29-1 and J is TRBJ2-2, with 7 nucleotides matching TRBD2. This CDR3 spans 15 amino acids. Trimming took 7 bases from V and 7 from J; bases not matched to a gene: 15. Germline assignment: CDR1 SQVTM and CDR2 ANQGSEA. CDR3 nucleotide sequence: TGCAGCGCAAAGGACGCGGGAGCAGAGAGCGGGGAGCTGTTTTTT. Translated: CSAKDAGAESGELFF.

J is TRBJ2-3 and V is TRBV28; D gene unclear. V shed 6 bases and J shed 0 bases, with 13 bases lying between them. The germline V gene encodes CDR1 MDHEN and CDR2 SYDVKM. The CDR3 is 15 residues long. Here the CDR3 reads CASSLPTWSTDTQYF. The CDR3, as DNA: TGTGCCAGCAGCCTACCCACTTGGAGCACAGATACGCAGTATTTT.

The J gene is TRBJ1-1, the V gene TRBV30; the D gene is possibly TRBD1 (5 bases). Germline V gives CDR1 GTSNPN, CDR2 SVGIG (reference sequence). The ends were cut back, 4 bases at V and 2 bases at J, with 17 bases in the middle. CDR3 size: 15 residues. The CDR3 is CAWMVKAGRNTEAFF. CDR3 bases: TGTGCCTGGATGGTAAAGGCAGGGAGAAACACTGAAGCTTTCTTT.

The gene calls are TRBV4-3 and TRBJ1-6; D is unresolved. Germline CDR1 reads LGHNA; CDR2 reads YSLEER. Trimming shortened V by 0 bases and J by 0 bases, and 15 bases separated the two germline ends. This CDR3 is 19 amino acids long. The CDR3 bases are TGCGCCAGCAGCCAAGATAGGGCAGAAAGTTTCTCCTATAATTCACCCCTCCACTTT. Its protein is CASSQDRAESFSYNSPLHF.

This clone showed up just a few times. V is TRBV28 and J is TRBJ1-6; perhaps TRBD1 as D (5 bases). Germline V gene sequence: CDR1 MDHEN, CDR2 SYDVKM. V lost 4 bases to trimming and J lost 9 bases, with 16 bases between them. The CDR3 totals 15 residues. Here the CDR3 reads CASSSRGRPFSPLHF. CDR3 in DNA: TGTGCCAGCAGTTCGAGGGGCAGACCCTTTTCACCCCTCCACTTT.

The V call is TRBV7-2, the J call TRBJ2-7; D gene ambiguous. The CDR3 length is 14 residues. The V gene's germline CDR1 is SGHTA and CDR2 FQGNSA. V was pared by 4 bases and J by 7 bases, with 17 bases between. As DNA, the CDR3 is TGTGCCAGCAGCTATATCGGCACCGTGGGAGAGCAGTACTTC. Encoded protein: CASSYIGTVGEQYF.

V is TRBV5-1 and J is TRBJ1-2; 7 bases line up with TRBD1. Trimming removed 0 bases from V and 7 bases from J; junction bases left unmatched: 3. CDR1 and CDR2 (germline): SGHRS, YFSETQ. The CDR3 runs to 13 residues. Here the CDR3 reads CASSLDPGGGYTF. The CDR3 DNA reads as TGCGCCAGCAGCTTGGATCCAGGGGGTGGCTACACCTTC.